These T cell receptor beta chains were read from a single sample in a study of shared clonotypes between healthy human individuals. Only in-frame clones appear in the TCRdb table, and some are missing; sequencing was by immunoSEQ multiplex PCR. The sample shows around 1.9 million clones, 93% of them seen only once. Sequencing input: naive CD8+ T cells from PBMCs. The receptors were sampled from a man aged 18 to 30 in good health. Some clones in this sample may be carry-over from other donors' samples. Each CDR3 is given with its conserved first and last residue. A D gene is named only where the DNA matches it firmly. Size tells how often a clone was seen (once, few, many) or the class of an expanded clone, and some rows leave it out.

d_gene,j_gene,v_gene,abundance,CDR3nt,CDR3aa
TRBD2,TRBJ2-3,TRBV30,NA,TGTGCCTGGAGCGGCCCCGATGGCGGGAGGGCAGATACGCAGTATTTT,CAWSGPDGGRADTQYF
TRBD2,TRBJ2-3,TRBV29-1,NA,TGCAGCGGGGAGGGTCGAACAGATACGCAGTATTTT,CSGEGRTDTQYF
NA,TRBJ2-2,TRBV18,NA,TGTGCCAGCTCACCTGGTGGGACGGGCTACACCGGGGAGCTGTTTTTT,CASSPGGTGYTGELFF
NA,TRBJ2-1,TRBV4-3,NA,TGCGCCAGCAGCCAAGATAGGCGGGGCTGGGACAATGAGCAGTTCTTC,CASSQDRRGWDNEQFF
TRBD1,TRBJ2-7,TRBV7-9,NA,TGTGCCAGCAGCGGCCACAGGGGCTACGAGCAGTACTTC,CASSGHRGYEQYF
NA,TRBJ1-3,TRBV4-3,NA,TGCGCCAGCAGCCAGGGTACAGGTTTCTCTGGAAACACCATATATTTT,CASSQGTGFSGNTIYF
TRBD2,TRBJ2-5,TRBV7-9,NA,TGTGCCAGCAGCTTATTTCTGACTAGCGGGACCCAAGAGACCCAGTACTTC,CASSLFLTSGTQETQYF
NA,TRBJ1-1,TRBV2,NA,TGTGCCAGCACGCCCCGAGGCTCTCTCGTAACTGAAGCTTTCTTT,CASTPRGSLVTEAFF
NA,TRBJ2-1,TRBV2,once,TGTGCCAGCAGTGAAGAGCCAAACAACCTCCTCAATGAGCAGTTCTTC,CASSEEPNNLLNEQFF
TRBD2,TRBJ2-3,TRBV15,once,TGTGCCACCAGCAGAGATCTTAGCGGGAGGGCTAGCACAGATACGCAGTATTTT,CATSRDLSGRASTDTQYF
NA,TRBJ1-5,TRBV28,NA,TGTGCCAGCCCGTCCCCGACAGGCGGTCAGCCCCAGCATTTT,CASPSPTGGQPQHF
NA,TRBJ2-2,TRBV5-5,NA,TGTGCCAGCAGCGACGACAGGTTCTTTAACACCGGGGAGCTGTTTTTT,CASSDDRFFNTGELFF
NA,TRBJ2-5,TRBV25-1,few,TGTGCCAGCAGTGAATTTGGGGAGACCCAGTACTTC,CASSEFGETQYF
NA,TRBJ2-7,TRBV12-1,NA,TGTGCCAGCAGCTGCCTCACAGGGCGAGAGCAGTACTTC,CASSCLTGREQYF
TRBD2,TRBJ2-1,TRBV19,NA,TGTGCCAGTAGTATCCCGTCGATAGCGGGAGCTAATGAGCAGTTCTTC,CASSIPSIAGANEQFF
NA,TRBJ2-1,TRBV7-9,NA,TGTGCCAGCAGCTCCGTGGGTTTGGGACGGGAGCAGTTCTTC,CASSSVGLGREQFF
TRBD1,TRBJ1-3,TRBV6-4,NA,TGTGCCAGCAGTGAAGTCACGGACAGGGGGCTAGGAGGAAACACCATATATTTT,CASSEVTDRGLGGNTIYF
NA,TRBJ2-1,TRBV27,NA,TGTGCCAGCTGCCTCCGGGACCCTAGACATGAGCAGTTCTTC,CASCLRDPRHEQFF
NA,TRBJ2-5,TRBV6-6,NA,TGTGCCAGCCGGGACCTACGGGAGACCCAGTACTTC,CASRDLRETQYF
NA,TRBJ1-1,TRBV19,NA,TGTGCCAGTAGTATTAACAGGGACACTGAAGCTTTCTTT,CASSINRDTEAFF
NA,TRBJ1-5,TRBV6-6,NA,TGTGCCAGCGATATTAGAAAAAGCAATCAGCCCCAGCATTTT,CASDIRKSNQPQHF
NA,TRBJ2-5,TRBV27,NA,TGTGCCAGCAGTCCCCGACTAGGAGAGACCCAGTACTTC,CASSPRLGETQYF
NA,TRBJ2-7,TRBV7-9,NA,TGTGCCAGCAGCCCAAGGAGCTTAGCGGACTACGAGCAGTACTTC,CASSPRSLADYEQYF
NA,TRBJ1-3,TRBV9,NA,TGTGCCAGCAGCGTGGATCTGAGCTCTGGAAACACCATATATTTT,CASSVDLSSGNTIYF
NA,TRBJ2-2,TRBV9,once,TGTGCCAGCAGCGTTACTAGTTTTGGGGAGCTGTTTTTT,CASSVTSFGELFF
NA,TRBJ2-1,TRBV19,NA,TGTGCCAGTAGTAATGGACTCATTACCTCCTACAATGAGCAGTTCTTC,CASSNGLITSYNEQFF
TRBD2,TRBJ2-1,TRBV10-3,NA,TGTGCCACCCTGGGGACTAGCGGGCACAATGAGCAGTTCTTC,CATLGTSGHNEQFF
TRBD1,TRBJ1-1,TRBV11-3,NA,TGTGCCAGCAGCTTAGGACAGGGCGACACTGAAGCTTTCTTT,CASSLGQGDTEAFF
TRBD2,TRBJ2-5,TRBV29-1,NA,TGCAGCGGCTCGGGAGGCTACTTTCAAGAGACCCAGTACTTC,CSGSGGYFQETQYF
TRBD2,TRBJ2-7,TRBV4-2,NA,TGTGCCAGCAGCCAAGTAGCTAGCGGGAGGGCCTCCGACGAGCAGTACTTC,CASSQVASGRASDEQYF
NA,TRBJ1-5,TRBV27,NA,TGTGCCAGCAAATCTTTAATTCTCAAGGGGGGCAATCAGCCCCAGCATTTT,CASKSLILKGGNQPQHF
NA,TRBJ2-6,TRBV6-1,NA,TGTGCCAGCAGTGAAGCGATGTTTTTAGGTTGGGGGTTCTCTGGGGCCAACGTCCTGACTTTC,CASSEAMFLGWGFSGANVLTF